Listed below are T cell receptor beta chains from one sample, sequenced in a study of OX40 agonist ivuxolimab in advanced cancers. The method was immunoSEQ multiplex PCR; TCRdb's version includes in-frame clones alone and lacks a portion of them. Of about 34,000 clones listed, over 90% are singletons. The sample in question was CD4+ or CD8+ T cells sorted from blood, obtained in a trial of the OX40 agonist ivuxolimab. Receptors were obtained from an adult with an advanced solid tumor such as melanoma, head and neck, liver or kidney cancer. Both conserved end residues are part of each CDR3. D genes are given only for firm matches. For some rows the clone size is stated as once, few or many, or as a class when expanded; others skip it.

V	size	J	D	CDR3	DNA
TRBV2	NA	TRBJ2-6	NA	CASSEQGTGANVLTF	TGTGCCAGCAGTGAACAGGGGACCGGGGCCAACGTCCTGACTTTC
TRBV5-4	NA	TRBJ1-3	TRBD1	CASSLGDRIGNTIYF	TGTGCCAGCAGCTTGGGGGACAGGATTGGAAACACCATATATTTT
TRBV28	once	TRBJ1-1	NA	CASSLSDNTEAFF	TGTGCCAGCAGTTTATCGGACAACACTGAAGCTTTCTTT
TRBV5-1	NA	TRBJ2-1	TRBD2	CASSLDASGSYNEQFF	TGCGCCAGCAGCTTAGACGCTAGCGGGTCCTACAATGAGCAGTTCTTC
TRBV29-1	NA	TRBJ2-3	NA	CSSGGTASTDTQYF	TGCAGCAGTGGGGGGACAGCCAGCACAGATACGCAGTATTTT
TRBV2	NA	TRBJ1-3	NA	CASSQDTFRSGNTIYF	TGTGCCAGCAGTCAGGACACTTTCCGCTCTGGAAACACCATATATTTT
TRBV4-1	NA	TRBJ1-4	NA	CASSRTIATNEKLFF	TGCGCCAGCAGCCGAACCATTGCAACTAATGAAAAACTGTTTTTT
TRBV4-1	NA	TRBJ2-5	TRBD2	CASSQAWTSRETQYF	TGCGCCAGCAGCCAGGCCTGGACTAGTCGAGAGACCCAGTACTTC
TRBV7-2	NA	TRBJ2-5	NA	CASSSGRDQETQYF	TGTGCCAGCAGCTCGGGACGGGACCAAGAGACCCAGTACTTC
TRBV28	NA	TRBJ2-1	TRBD2	CASSLLTSGRDNEQFF	TGTGCCAGCAGTTTACTGACTAGCGGGAGGGACAATGAGCAGTTCTTC
TRBV5-1	NA	TRBJ2-1	TRBD1	CASSVQQGASYNEQFF	TGCGCCAGCAGCGTCCAACAGGGGGCCTCCTACAATGAGCAGTTCTTC
TRBV28	NA	TRBJ1-4	NA	CASATGPPNEKLFF	TGTGCCAGCGCCACAGGGCCCCCTAATGAAAAACTGTTTTTT
TRBV7-9	NA	TRBJ2-7	TRBD2	CASSLGSGGYSYEQYF	TGTGCCAGCAGCTTAGGGAGCGGGGGGTACTCCTACGAGCAGTACTTC
TRBV6-1	once	TRBJ1-5	TRBD1	CASSEWTGSNNQPQHF	TGTGCCAGCAGTGAATGGACAGGGAGTAACAATCAGCCCCAGCATTTT
TRBV7-3	once	TRBJ2-5	TRBD1	CASSSNRGTGQETQYF	TGTGCCAGCAGCTCCAACCGGGGGACAGGGCAAGAGACCCAGTACTTC
TRBV28	NA	TRBJ1-2	NA	CASSLRPTGYGYTF	TGTGCCAGCAGTTTACGCCCGACAGGCTATGGCTACACCTTC
TRBV5-1	NA	TRBJ1-4	NA	CASSLVLGGELFF	TGCGCCAGCAGCTTGGTATTAGGGGGTGAACTGTTTTTT
TRBV5-1	NA	TRBJ2-3	NA	CASSLQRSTDTQYF	TGCGCCAGCAGCCTACAGAGGAGCACAGATACGCAGTATTTT
TRBV15	NA	TRBJ1-6	NA	CATSRDWGVQSPLHF	TGTGCCACCAGCAGAGATTGGGGGGTACAGTCACCCCTCCACTTT
TRBV7-8	NA	TRBJ1-1	NA	CASTNQGMNTEAFF	TGTGCCAGCACCAACCAGGGTATGAACACTGAAGCTTTCTTT
TRBV19	NA	TRBJ1-5	NA	CASSIEDGNQPQHF	TGTGCCAGTAGTATAGAAGACGGTAATCAGCCCCAGCATTTT
TRBV28	NA	TRBJ2-5	TRBD2	CASSGVAGGFETQYF	TGTGCCAGCAGCGGGGTAGCGGGAGGTTTTGAGACCCAGTACTTC
TRBV7-2	NA	TRBJ2-7	TRBD1	CASSHSGTGSYEQYF	TGTGCCAGCAGCCACTCCGGGACAGGGTCGTACGAGCAGTACTTC
TRBV28	NA	TRBJ2-5	TRBD2	CASSQQLAGAKETQYF	TGTGCCAGCAGCCAACAACTAGCGGGAGCAAAAGAGACCCAGTACTTC
TRBV4-2	once	TRBJ2-3	NA	CASSQEQFQLSTDTQYF	TGTGCCAGCAGCCAAGAGCAGTTTCAATTATCCACAGATACGCAGTATTTT
TRBV28	NA	TRBJ2-4	NA	CASSLVRGQNIQYF	TGTGCCAGCAGTTTAGTCCGGGGCCAAAACATTCAGTACTTC
TRBV2	NA	TRBJ1-5	NA	CASSDDVSNQPQHF	TGTGCCAGCAGTGACGACGTGAGCAATCAGCCCCAGCATTTT
TRBV6-5	NA	TRBJ1-1	TRBD1	CASRGGQGHYTEAFF	TGTGCCAGCAGGGGGGGACAGGGGCACTACACTGAAGCTTTCTTT
TRBV28	NA	TRBJ1-2	NA	CASSSGSHRDGYTF	TGTGCCAGCAGTTCAGGGTCTCACCGTGATGGCTACACCTTC
TRBV28	NA	TRBJ2-7	TRBD1	CASRGQGFYEQYF	TGTGCCAGCAGGGGACAGGGTTTCTACGAGCAGTACTTC
TRBV19	NA	TRBJ1-1	NA	CASSPNSGTGTEAFF	TGTGCCAGTAGTCCAAATTCAGGGACGGGCACTGAAGCTTTCTTT
TRBV2	NA	TRBJ2-5	NA	CASSEAEGETQYF	TGTGCCAGCAGTGAAGCGGAAGGAGAGACCCAGTACTTC
TRBV29-1	NA	TRBJ1-1	NA	CSVEPTGNTEAFF	TGCAGCGTTGAACCAACAGGCAACACTGAAGCTTTCTTT
TRBV30	NA	TRBJ1-2	NA	CAWSQTGLFYGYTF	TGTGCCTGGAGTCAAACAGGGCTCTTCTATGGCTACACCTTC
TRBV7-8	NA	TRBJ2-7	TRBD2	CASSPILAESSYEQYF	TGTGCCAGCAGCCCCATACTAGCGGAGAGCTCCTACGAGCAGTACTTC
TRBV28	NA	TRBJ2-2	TRBD1	CATRTGDTGELFF	TGTGCAACCAGGACAGGGGACACCGGGGAGCTGTTTTTT
TRBV28	NA	TRBJ2-7	TRBD1	CASSHGTGKRYEQYF	TGTGCCAGCAGTCACGGGACAGGGAAACGCTACGAGCAGTACTTC
TRBV7-2	NA	TRBJ2-7	NA	CASSLQADLYEQYF	TGTGCCAGCAGCTTACAAGCGGACCTCTACGAGCAGTACTTC
TRBV2	NA	TRBJ1-1	NA	CASSVWENTEAFF	TGTGCCAGCAGTGTGTGGGAGAACACTGAAGCTTTCTTT
TRBV7-9	once	TRBJ2-2	NA	CASSSGTAGTGELFF	TGTGCCAGCAGCTCAGGAACCGCGGGTACCGGGGAGCTGTTTTTT
TRBV5-1	NA	TRBJ2-1	TRBD2	CASSGGTSGRANPYNEQFF	TGCGCCAGCAGCGGGGGGACTAGCGGGAGGGCCAATCCCTACAATGAGCAGTTCTTC
TRBV30	NA	TRBJ1-2	NA	CAWSVIREGYTF	TGTGCCTGGAGTGTAATTCGAGAGGGCTACACCTTC
TRBV28	once	TRBJ1-6	NA	CASRNNSPLHF	TGTGCCAGCAGGAATAATTCACCCCTCCACTTT
TRBV14	NA	TRBJ2-5	NA	CASSQAVPSLRETQYF	TGTGCCAGCAGCCAGGCGGTCCCCTCCTTACGGGAGACCCAGTACTTC
TRBV5-5	NA	TRBJ1-1	NA	CASSLWTGVRNTEAFF	TGTGCCAGCAGCTTATGGACGGGCGTAAGGAACACTGAAGCTTTCTTT
TRBV28	NA	TRBJ2-7	TRBD1	CASSLDRDRIKSSYEQYF	TGTGCCAGCAGCCTGGACCGGGACAGGATAAAATCCTCCTACGAGCAGTACTTC
TRBV29-1	NA	TRBJ2-1	TRBD2	CSVILTSGSLNEQFF	TGCAGCGTTATCCTCACTAGCGGGAGTTTGAATGAGCAGTTCTTC
TRBV4-2	NA	TRBJ2-6	NA	CASSQVGDSGANVLTF	TGTGCCAGCAGCCAAGTGGGGGACTCTGGGGCCAACGTCCTGACTTTC
TRBV30	NA	TRBJ2-1	TRBD2	CAWSVVGGPYEQFF	TGTGCCTGGAGTGTTGTGGGAGGGCCTTATGAGCAGTTCTTC
TRBV7-9	NA	TRBJ2-1	TRBD2	CASSLVASGAVNEQFF	TGTGCCAGCAGCTTAGTCGCTAGCGGAGCTGTAAATGAGCAGTTCTTC
TRBV6-6	once	TRBJ2-7	TRBD1	CASRQGSYEQYF	TGTGCCAGCAGACAGGGGTCTTACGAGCAGTACTTC
TRBV5-4	NA	TRBJ2-2	TRBD1	CASSSQGVSTGELFF	TGTGCCAGCAGCTCCCAGGGGGTGAGCACCGGAGAGCTGTTTTTT
TRBV7-9	NA	TRBJ2-3	NA	CASSPYRADTQYF	TGTGCCAGCAGTCCCTATCGTGCAGATACGCAGTATTTT
TRBV2	NA	TRBJ2-5	TRBD2	CASSEARGGAPQETQYF	TGTGCCAGCAGTGAAGCCCGGGGGGGCGCCCCCCAAGAGACCCAGTACTTC
TRBV7-9	NA	TRBJ1-2	TRBD1	CASSPYGQVLEGYTF	TGTGCCAGCAGCCCCTACGGACAGGTCCTTGAGGGCTACACCTTC
TRBV11-2	NA	TRBJ2-1	NA	CASSLEDTRGEQFF	TGTGCCAGCAGCTTAGAGGACACCAGGGGCGAGCAGTTCTTC
TRBV4-3	NA	TRBJ1-5	NA	CASSQVFGNQPQHF	TGCGCCAGCAGCCAAGTTTTTGGGAATCAGCCCCAGCATTTT
TRBV6-5	NA	TRBJ1-3	NA	CASSYELFGNTIYF	TGTGCCAGCAGTTACGAGCTATTCGGAAACACCATATATTTT